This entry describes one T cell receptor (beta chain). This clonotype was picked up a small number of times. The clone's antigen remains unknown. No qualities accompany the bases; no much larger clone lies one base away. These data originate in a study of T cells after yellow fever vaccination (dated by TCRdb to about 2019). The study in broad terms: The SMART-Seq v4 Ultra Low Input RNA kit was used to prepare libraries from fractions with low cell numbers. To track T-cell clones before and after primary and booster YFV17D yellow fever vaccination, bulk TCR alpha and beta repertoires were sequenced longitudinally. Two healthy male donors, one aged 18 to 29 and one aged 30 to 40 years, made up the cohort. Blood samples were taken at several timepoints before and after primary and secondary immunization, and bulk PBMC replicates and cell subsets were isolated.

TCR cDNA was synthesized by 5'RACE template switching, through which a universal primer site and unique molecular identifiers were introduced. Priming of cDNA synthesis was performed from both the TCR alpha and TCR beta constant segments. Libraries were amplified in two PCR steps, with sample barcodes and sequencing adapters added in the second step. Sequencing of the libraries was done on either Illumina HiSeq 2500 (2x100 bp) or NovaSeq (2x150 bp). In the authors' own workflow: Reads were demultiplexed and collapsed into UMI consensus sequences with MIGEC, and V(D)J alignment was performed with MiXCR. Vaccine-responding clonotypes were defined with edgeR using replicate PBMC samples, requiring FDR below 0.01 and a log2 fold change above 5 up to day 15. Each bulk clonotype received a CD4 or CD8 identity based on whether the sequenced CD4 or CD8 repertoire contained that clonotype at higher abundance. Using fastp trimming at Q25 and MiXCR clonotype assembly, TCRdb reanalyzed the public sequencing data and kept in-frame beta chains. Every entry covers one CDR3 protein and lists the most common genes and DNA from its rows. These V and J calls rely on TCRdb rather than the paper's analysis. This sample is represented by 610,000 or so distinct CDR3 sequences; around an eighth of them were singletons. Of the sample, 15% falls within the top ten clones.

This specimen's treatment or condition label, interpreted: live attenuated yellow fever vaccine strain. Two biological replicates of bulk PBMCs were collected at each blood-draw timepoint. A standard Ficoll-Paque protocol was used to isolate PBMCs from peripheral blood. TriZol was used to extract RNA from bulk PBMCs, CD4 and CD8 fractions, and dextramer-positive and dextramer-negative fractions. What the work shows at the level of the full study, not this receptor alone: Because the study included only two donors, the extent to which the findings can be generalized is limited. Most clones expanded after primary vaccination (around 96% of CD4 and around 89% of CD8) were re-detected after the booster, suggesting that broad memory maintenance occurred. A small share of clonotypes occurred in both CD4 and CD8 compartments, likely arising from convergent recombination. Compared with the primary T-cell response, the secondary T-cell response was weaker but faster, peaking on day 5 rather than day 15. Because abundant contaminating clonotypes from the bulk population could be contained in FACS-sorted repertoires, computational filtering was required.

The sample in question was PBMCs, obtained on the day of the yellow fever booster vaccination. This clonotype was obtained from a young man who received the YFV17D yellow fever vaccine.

CDR3 loop: CAIPKPERGRGETQYF. The nucleotide sequence is given as TGTGCCATCCCAAAGCCCGAAAGGGGCAGAGGAGAGACCCAGTACTTC. The rearrangement combines TRBV7-9 with TRBJ2-5, and the D gene may be TRBD1, 5 bases matching. Trimming takes 10 bases from V and 4 bases from J, and the germline ends sit 25 bases apart. In the germline V gene (reference sequence), CDR1 corresponds to SEHNR and CDR2 to FQNEAQ. Including cysteine and phenylalanine, the CDR3 has 16 amino acids. Of all the DNA, just the CDR3 is kept, 48 bases in frame from base 1.